These T cell receptor beta chains were read from a single sample in a study of shared clonotypes between healthy human individuals. This table comes from immunoSEQ multiplex PCR, and its TCRdb copy is limited to in-frame clones, with some not included. This table has 600,000 or so clones, about 98% appearing once. What was sequenced was naive CD8+ T cells sorted from blood. The receptors come from a man aged 25-45 years in good health. The CDR3 runs from the conserved cysteine through the conserved F or W. The order of the fields is V gene, clone size, J gene, D gene, CDR3 DNA, CDR3 protein. D genes are given only for firm matches. Clone size is stated in some rows and not others, as once, few, many or a class when expanded.

TRBV10-3	.	TRBJ2-7	TRBD1	TGTGCCATCAGTGAGTCGGGACAGGGTACCTACGAGCAGTACTTC	CAISESGQGTYEQYF
TRBV2	.	TRBJ2-7	.	TGTGCCAGCAGTGTACTGAAGGGTAAATACGAGCAGTACTTC	CASSVLKGKYEQYF
TRBV6-6	.	TRBJ2-1	.	TGTGCCAGCAGCCCGACCGAAAATGAGCAGTTCTTC	CASSPTENEQFF
TRBV19	once	TRBJ2-3	.	TGTGCCAGTAGTATACGTCCACCAGATACGCAGTATTTT	CASSIRPPDTQYF
TRBV7-8	once	TRBJ2-5	.	TGTGCCAGCAGCTCTCGATCGACAGGTGGGGAGACCCAGTACTTC	CASSSRSTGGETQYF
TRBV29-1	.	TRBJ2-7	TRBD2	TGCAGCGCCCTACACGTTCAGCGGGAGGATAGGGTCTCCTACGAGCAGTACTTC	CSALHVQREDRVSYEQYF
TRBV11-2	.	TRBJ2-7	.	TGTGCCAGCAGCTTAGCCATCGAGACCTACGAGCAGTACTTC	CASSLAIETYEQYF
TRBV9	.	TRBJ2-7	.	TGTGCCAGCAGTACGACACCTAACTACGAGCAGTACTTC	CASSTTPNYEQYF
TRBV29-1	.	TRBJ2-5	.	TGCAGCGTTGATAGACAGGCCCAAGAGACCCAGTACTTC	CSVDRQAQETQYF
TRBV30	once	TRBJ2-6	.	TGTGCCTGGAGCCCGGGGGCTGGGGCCAACGTCCTGACTTTC	CAWSPGAGANVLTF
TRBV27	.	TRBJ1-2	.	TGTGCCAGCAAATCCGCGGGGGCCGGGAGCTACACCTTC	CASKSAGAGSYTF
TRBV4-3	.	TRBJ2-7	.	TGCGCCAGCAGCCTATCATACAGGCTTCTTTCTTACGAGCAGTACTTC	CASSLSYRLLSYEQYF
TRBV2	.	TRBJ2-7	.	TGTGCCAGCAGTGACAGGATGTTAACCTACGAGCAGTACTTC	CASSDRMLTYEQYF
TRBV28	once	TRBJ2-1	TRBD1	TGTGCCAGCAGGGAGAGACAGGGGGCTCGGTCCAATGAGCAGTTCTTC	CASRERQGARSNEQFF
TRBV4-1	.	TRBJ1-1	.	TGCGCCAGCAGCCAACTCGGACAGATCAACACTGAAGCTTTCTTT	CASSQLGQINTEAFF
TRBV5-1	.	TRBJ2-2	.	TGCGCCAGCAGCTTGGGCCAGGGGAGCACCGGGGAGCTGTTTTTT	CASSLGQGSTGELFF
TRBV2	.	TRBJ2-3	.	TGTGCCATTTCGTGGAGGGACCGTCAAGATACGCAGTATTTT	CAISWRDRQDTQYF
TRBV19	.	TRBJ2-1	.	TGTGCCAGTAGTATTTGGGGGTACAATGAGCAGTTCTTC	CASSIWGYNEQFF
TRBV11-2	.	TRBJ2-5	.	TGTGCCAGCAGCTCAGGGTGGACTGGTAAAGAGACCCAGTACTTC	CASSSGWTGKETQYF
TRBV7-6	.	TRBJ2-7	TRBD1	TGTGCCAGCAGCGACGCCCCGGGACAGGGGACCTACGAGCAGTACTTC	CASSDAPGQGTYEQYF
TRBV10-2	.	TRBJ2-1	TRBD2	TGCGCCAGCAGGGGGGCTAGCGGGAGTGATGAGCAGTTCTTC	CASRGASGSDEQFF
TRBV11-2	.	TRBJ2-1	.	TGTGCCAGCAGCCGGGGTCCCTACAATGAGCAGTTCTTC	CASSRGPYNEQFF
TRBV9	once	TRBJ2-3	.	TGTGCCAGCAGCTCCACAGGGGAAAGCGGGAGAGGGGATACGCAGTATTTT	CASSSTGESGRGDTQYF
TRBV9	.	TRBJ2-7	.	TGTGCCAGCAGCGTAGGGACATCCACCTACGAGCAGTACTTC	CASSVGTSTYEQYF
TRBV7-9	.	TRBJ2-7	.	TGTGCCAGCAGCTTATTGCCAGCCCAGTACTTC	CASSLLPAQYF
TRBV6-4	.	TRBJ1-2	TRBD1	TGTGCCAGCAGTGCATTACCGGGACAGGATGGCGCTAACTATGGCTACACCTTC	CASSALPGQDGANYGYTF
TRBV5-1	.	TRBJ2-1	TRBD2	TGCGCCAGCAGCTTGGACACTAGCGGGGGGTCCTACAATGAGCAGTTCTTC	CASSLDTSGGSYNEQFF
TRBV14	.	TRBJ2-1	.	TGTGCCAGCAGCCAAGCCTACAGCAGACATGAGCAGTTCTTC	CASSQAYSRHEQFF
TRBV7-6	.	TRBJ1-1	.	TGTGCCAGCAGCCAAAGGTCGGAAGGGGACACTGAAGCTTTCTTT	CASSQRSEGDTEAFF
TRBV4-2	once	TRBJ2-7	.	TGTGCCAGCAGCCAAGATGGGGGGGCTAGCCACTACGAGCAGTACTTC	CASSQDGGASHYEQYF
TRBV5-8	once	TRBJ2-1	.	TGTGCCAGCACCCAGGGTTTTACTGAGCAGTTCTTC	CASTQGFTEQFF
TRBV27	once	TRBJ2-2	.	TGTGCCAGCAGTTTCCAAGGACAGTTCGGGGAGCTGTTTTTT	CASSFQGQFGELFF
TRBV27	.	TRBJ1-2	TRBD1	TGTGCCAGCAGTCCCGGGACAGCTTACTATGGCTACACCTTC	CASSPGTAYYGYTF
TRBV7-6	.	TRBJ2-7	TRBD1	TGTGCCAGCAGCTTAGGAGCTGGGGACAGCTCCTACGAGCAGTACTTC	CASSLGAGDSSYEQYF
TRBV27	.	TRBJ2-7	.	TGTGCCAGCAGTTTAAAGCGTACCCGAGCCTACGAGCAGTACTTC	CASSLKRTRAYEQYF
TRBV11-2	.	TRBJ2-2	.	TGTGCCAGCAGCTCCGGGCCGAACACCGGGGAGCTGTTTTTT	CASSSGPNTGELFF
TRBV29-1	.	TRBJ1-1	TRBD1	TGCAGCGTTGAAGGTTTGGGGACAGGGGTGAACACTGAAGCTTTCTTT	CSVEGLGTGVNTEAFF
TRBV27	.	TRBJ2-7	TRBD2	TGTGCCAGCAGTTCCGCGGGACTAGCTCGAGAGCAGTACTTC	CASSSAGLAREQYF
TRBV2	.	TRBJ1-5	.	TGTGCCAGCAGTGAAGAGGGTAGCAATCAGCCCCAGCATTTT	CASSEEGSNQPQHF
TRBV5-5	.	TRBJ2-7	.	TGTGCCAGCAGTCCCTGGGACTCCCCCTACGAGCAGTACTTC	CASSPWDSPYEQYF
TRBV9	.	TRBJ2-3	.	TGTGCCAGCAGCGCGGGGTTGGGGGCTAGCACAGATACGCAGTATTTT	CASSAGLGASTDTQYF
TRBV14	once	TRBJ1-2	TRBD1	TGTGCCAGCAGCCAAGAGACAGGGTTGGCGGTTGATGGCTACACCTTC	CASSQETGLAVDGYTF
TRBV6-5	.	TRBJ1-2	.	TGTGCCAGCAGGGCAGGGAACTATGGCTACACCTTC	CASRAGNYGYTF
TRBV4-3	.	TRBJ2-7	TRBD2	TGCGCCAGCAGCCTGTTAGCGGGTGGGGCCTACGAGCAGTACTTC	CASSLLAGGAYEQYF
TRBV10-3	.	TRBJ1-1	.	TGTGCCATCAGTGAGAGTGGTGGGAACACTGAAGCTTTCTTT	CAISESGGNTEAFF
TRBV7-9	.	TRBJ2-3	.	TGTGCCAGCAGCTTAGCGGCCACCTCAGATACGCAGTATTTT	CASSLAATSDTQYF
TRBV19	.	TRBJ1-3	TRBD1	TGTGCCAGTAGTAAGGGACAGGCGACGACTGGAAACACCATATATTTT	CASSKGQATTGNTIYF
TRBV28	.	TRBJ2-7	TRBD2	TGTGCCAGCAGGGCCCCGGGGGGACCGACCTACGAGCAGTACTTC	CASRAPGGPTYEQYF
TRBV13	.	TRBJ1-1	.	TGTGCCAGCAGCCCTCTAATCGAGGGAAGCACTGAAGCTTTCTTT	CASSPLIEGSTEAFF
TRBV9	.	TRBJ2-2	TRBD2	TGTGCCAGCAGCAGCGGGACCTCCCCTGCGAACACCGGGGAGCTGTTTTTT	CASSSGTSPANTGELFF
TRBV10-2	.	TRBJ2-7	TRBD2	TGCGCCAGCGGGGGAGGGTTCTACGAGCAGTACTTC	CASGGGFYEQYF
TRBV4-3	.	TRBJ2-7	.	TGCGCCAGCAGCCAAGCGGGAGACAGTTTCTACGAGCAGTACTTC	CASSQAGDSFYEQYF
TRBV29-1	.	TRBJ2-7	.	TGCAGCGTTGAAGTGGACAGCCCCTACGAGCAGTACTTC	CSVEVDSPYEQYF
TRBV7-9	.	TRBJ2-2	.	TGTGCCAGCAGCTTAGTCGGGAACACCGGGGAGCTGTTTTTT	CASSLVGNTGELFF
TRBV29-1	.	TRBJ2-1	.	TGCAGCGTTGGGTATAGTATATCACCCCTCAATGAGCAGTTCTTC	CSVGYSISPLNEQFF
TRBV6-4	.	TRBJ2-1	.	TGTGCCAGCAGTGAAGTCCAGGGGGGGCTTAGTGAGCAGTTCTTC	CASSEVQGGLSEQFF
TRBV9	.	TRBJ1-1	.	TGTGCCAGCAGCGTAGGCGGACCGAACACTGAAGCTTTCTTT	CASSVGGPNTEAFF
TRBV11-3	.	TRBJ2-2	.	TGTGCCAGCAGCTTCCTTAACACCGGGGAGCTGTTTTTT	CASSFLNTGELFF
TRBV29-1	once	TRBJ1-1	TRBD1	TGCAGCGTAAACTTCCAGGGGGGCACTGAAGCTTTCTTT	CSVNFQGGTEAFF
TRBV15	.	TRBJ2-1	.	TGTGCCACCAGCAGAGATCGAGGGAGTCTCGGTGATGAGCAGTTCTTC	CATSRDRGSLGDEQFF